This T cell receptor (beta chain) was retrieved from a study of cytomegalovirus exposure and HLA in healthy donors. Study-wide results and limits: In vitro work confirmed that three CMV-associated chains recognize CMV antigens.

The repertoire was sequenced with immunoSEQ multiplex PCR; TCRdb's copy has only in-frame clones and lacks some. The repertoire includes about 66,000 clones, approximately 97% of them detected once, and about 1.5% sits in the top ten. V lost 0 bases to trimming and J lost 0 bases, with 12 bases between them. Germline CDR1 is GTSNPN and CDR2 is SVGIG (reference sequence). The CDR3 loop spans 16 amino acids. This clone appeared a single time. Its specificity is unknown. The receptor was derived from a woman aged 18-29 years in good health and CMV-seropositive. Sequencing used PBMCs. The chain links TRBV30 to TRBJ1-3; D unclear. CDR3 sequence: CAWSVGLRGSGNTIYF. For the CDR3, the DNA is TGTGCCTGGAGTGTGGGTTTGCGAGGCTCTGGAAACACCATATATTTT.